This T cell receptor (beta chain) derives from a study of naive and memory T cell subsets. Whole-study results and caveats: Potentially, T cell activation and differentiation skew this RNA-based measurement.

A UMI-containing oligonucleotide was joined by 3' ligation to the TCR cDNA template. RNA was extracted from over 2 ml of whole blood of healthy adults. Unsorted total RNA, about 1 to 1000 ng, was DNase treated before reverse transcription. At least ten counts were recorded for this clonotype. Its antigen is unidentified. The SP2 primer and nested alpha and beta constant region primers amplified ligated cDNA in four rounds. For blood and skin samples, reverse transcription used TCR alpha and beta constant primers. Each CDR3 protein gets one entry after TCRdb re-called the 5' RACE reads with MiXCR. The data contain roughly 60,000 distinct CDR3 sequences, roughly 6.7% of them singletons. The V end was cut by 4 bases, the J end by 1 base, with 15 bases between. Germline loops: CDR1 SGHKS, CDR2 YYEKEE (reference sequence). The CDR3 has 15 residues.

The genes are TRBV5-5 and TRBJ2-7, with a weak D call TRBD1 (5 bases). The TCR was taken from a male donor in good health. In DNA, the CDR3 is TGTGCCAGCAGCCCCGACAGTTACCCATCCTACGAGCAGTACTTC. Its protein is CASSPDSYPSYEQYF.